Each of the 32 T cell receptor beta chains below was sequenced from the same sample in a study of blood T cell repertoires in COVID-19. Assay: immunoSEQ multiplex PCR; the TCRdb copy retains only in-frame clones and omits some. The sample gives about 400,000 clones, 80% to 90% of which show up once; almost 1.5% is in the top ten. Sequenced input: peripheral blood. Receptors originate from a woman aged 30 to 39 with active or convalescent COVID-19.

This rearrangement joins TRBV5-6 to TRBJ2-7; 9 bases are shared with TRBD2. Per the germline V gene, CDR1 is SGHDT and CDR2 is YYEEEE. The CDR3 is 15 amino acids. V trimming: 3 bases; J trimming: 1 base; junction bases outside the gene matches: 5. This CDR3 reads CASSSLTSGSYEQYF. In DNA form, the CDR3 reads TGTGCCAGCAGCTCTCTGACTAGCGGATCCTACGAGCAGTACTTC.

J is TRBJ2-5 and V is TRBV6-5, with TRBD2 matching 11 bases. Germline CDR1 MNHEY, CDR2 SVGAGI. The junction had 0 bases not matched to a gene; V was cut back by 6 bases and J by 3 bases. The CDR3 totals 13 residues. The CDR3 loop reads CASRGLAEETQYF. In DNA form, the CDR3 reads TGTGCCAGCAGGGGACTAGCGGAAGAGACCCAGTACTTC.

The chain uses TRBV27 and TRBJ2-1; 9 bases agree with TRBD2. Trimming at V came to 7 bases and at J to 2 bases, leaving 0 bases not matched to a gene. CDR3 length: 13 amino acids. Germline V gene data show CDR1 as MNHEY and CDR2 as SMNVEV (reference sequence). CDR3 protein: CASKREAYNEQFF. The CDR3 DNA sequence: TGTGCCAGCAAGCGGGAGGCCTACAATGAGCAGTTCTTC.

The rearrangement links TRBV7-2 to TRBJ1-1, with 7 bases lining up with TRBD1. J gave up 4 bases and V 5 bases, and 10 bases lay outside the gene matches. Germline CDR1 and CDR2: SGHTA and FQGNSA. The CDR3 loop spans 15 amino acids. CDR3: CASSPQRTGSTEAFF. The CDR3, as DNA: TGTGCCAGCAGCCCGCAGAGGACAGGATCCACTGAAGCTTTCTTT.

The chain joins TRBV7-9 to TRBJ1-6; D might be TRBD1 (5 bases). The CDR3 extends over 14 amino acids. CDR1 is SEHNR and CDR2 is FQNEAQ in the germline V gene (reference sequence). V lost 6 bases, J lost 10 bases, and 16 bases lay in between. CDR3 DNA sequence: TGTGCCAGCAGAAAACAGGTTCCTGGATCACCCCTCCACTTT. It specifies CASRKQVPGSPLHF.

CDR3 amino acids: CASSLAPQGAAGEQYF. The CDR3 nucleotides read TGCGCCAGCAGCTTGGCCCCACAGGGGGCTGCTGGGGAGCAGTACTTC. This sequence joins TRBV5-1 and TRBJ2-7; TRBD1 matches at 9 bases. The CDR3 is 16 amino acids. Germline CDR1 SGHRS, CDR2 YFSETQ. J lost 7 bases, V lost 0 bases, and 11 bases had no gene match.

V usage is TRBV7-9 and J usage is TRBJ1-5, with 7 bases matching TRBD1. V shed 5 bases and J 6 bases; nucleotides not matched to a gene: 10. The CDR3 has 15 residues. CDR1 and CDR2 from the germline V gene are SEHNR and FQNEAQ (reference sequence). This CDR3 reads CASSRGTVSSQPQHF. The CDR3 region has the DNA TGTGCCAGCAGCCGGGGGACAGTCTCCAGTCAGCCCCAGCATTTT.

The chain carries TRBV5-8 and TRBJ1-5; a weak D match, TRBD1 (6 bases). V was pared by 3 bases and J by 0 bases, with 13 bases between. The CDR3 contains 16 residues. Germline CDR1 and CDR2: SGHTS and YDEGEE. The chain's CDR3 is CASSSGGGASNQPQHF. As DNA, the CDR3 is TGTGCCAGCAGCTCAGGCGGGGGGGCTAGCAATCAGCCCCAGCATTTT.

V gene TRBV9 combines with J gene TRBJ1-3; D possibly corresponds to TRBD1 (5 bases). Between the trimmed V and J ends, which lost 3 bases and 0 bases, there was a span of 16 bases. Germline V gene sequence: CDR1 SGDLS, CDR2 YYNGEE. This CDR3 region has 17 residues. Here the CDR3 DNA reads TGTGCCAGCAGCGCCGGGGGTGGCCCGAGCTCTGGAAACACCATATATTTT. It encodes CASSAGGGPSSGNTIYF.

This chain's CDR3 is CASSEAREVNTEAFF. CDR3 nucleotide sequence: TGTGCCAGCAGTGAAGCGCGGGAAGTGAACACTGAAGCTTTCTTT. This chain uses TRBV6-1 with TRBJ1-1; D remains ambiguous. Trimming left V 0 bases short and J 0 bases short, with 8 bases between. Germline CDR1 and CDR2: MNHNS and SASEGT. The CDR3 has 15 residues.

Worth noting for this clone: Germline is not matched at one junction end, which may reflect a read error. The V and J genes are TRBV11-3 and TRBJ1-2; maybe TRBD1 (5 bases). Germline CDR1 and CDR2: SGHNT and YENEEA. This CDR3 spans 13 amino acids. CDR3 sequence (DNA): TGTGCCAGCAGCTTAAGCCGGCAGGGAGGCCCCGGCTTC. Translated: CASSLSRQGGPGF.

This chain uses TRBV7-9 with TRBJ2-1; D is perhaps TRBD2 (6 bases). The CDR3 totals 14 residues. CDR1 is SEHNR, CDR2 FQNEAQ, per germline (reference sequence). With 5 bases removed from V and 5 bases from J, the gap between germline ends came to 13 bases. CDR3 residues: CASSPGLSHNEQFF. CDR3 DNA: TGTGCCAGCAGCCCGGGACTGTCCCACAATGAGCAGTTCTTC. The variable domain in full, with the rest retrieved from reference TRBV7-9 and TRBJ2-1, is DTGVSQNPRHKITKRGQNVTFRCDPISEHNRLYWYRQTLGQGPEFLTYFQNEAQLEKSRLLSDRFSAERPKGSFSTLEIQRTEQGDSAMYLCASSPGLSHNEQFFGPGTRLTVL.

The chain uses TRBV7-9 and TRBJ1-1; TRBD1 aligns across 8 bases. CDR1 SEHNR and CDR2 FQNEAQ come from the germline V gene (reference sequence). The CDR3 is made up of 17 amino acids. V lost 2 bases, J lost 3 bases, and 11 bases stayed unmatched. The CDR3 loop is CASSLSNLRGLDTEAFF. The DNA for the CDR3 is TGTGCCAGCAGCTTATCCAACCTCAGGGGGCTGGACACTGAAGCTTTCTTT.

This chain joins TRBV30 and TRBJ2-7; no clear D gene. The CDR3 is 16 residues long. Germline V CDR1 and CDR2: GTSNPN, SVGIG (reference sequence). V was cut by 2 bases and J by 1 base, with 18 bases left in between. CDR3 nucleotides: TGTGCCTGGAGTTCGCCTCGAGTGCTGCTATCCTACGAGCAGTACTTC. Protein: CAWSSPRVLLSYEQYF.

The gene calls are TRBV5-4 and TRBJ1-1; weak D call: TRBD1 (5 bases). CDR1 and CDR2 from the germline V gene are SGHNT and YYREEE (reference sequence). The CDR3 totals 14 residues. V dropped 4 bases and J dropped 2 bases, with 12 bases sitting between them. The CDR3 coding sequence is TGTGCCAGCAGCGCAAGGGGCATTAACACTGAAGCTTTCTTT. This codes for CASSARGINTEAFF.

Note on this clone: The sample has other DNA sequences that encode this CDR3 too. The gene calls are TRBV6-1 and TRBJ1-1; weak D call: TRBD1 (5 bases). Germline CDR1 MNHNS, CDR2 SASEGT. The CDR3 sequence is 15 residues long. The V end lost 3 bases, the J end lost 0 bases, and 11 bases lay between the germline ends. The CDR3 reads CASSEAQGMNTEAFF. CDR3 DNA: TGTGCCAGCAGTGAGGCGCAGGGAATGAACACTGAAGCTTTCTTT.

The chain is built from TRBV5-6 and TRBJ1-1, with D possibly being TRBD1 (6 bases). V was clipped by 0 bases and J by 5 bases, with 8 bases between them. The germline V gene has CDR1 SGHDT and CDR2 YYEEEE. The CDR3 loop spans 13 amino acids. The CDR3 protein is CASSLGQDTEAFF. DNA for the CDR3: TGTGCCAGCAGCTTGGGACAGGATACTGAAGCTTTCTTT.

J is TRBJ2-7 and V is TRBV11-2, with 9 bases matching TRBD1. Germline CDR1 and CDR2: SGHAT and FQNNGV. The V segment lost 5 bases and the J segment 2 bases; nucleotides outside the gene matches: 7. The CDR3 is made up of 15 amino acids. CDR3 region: CASSPWTGVTYEQYF. CDR3 nucleotides: TGTGCCAGCAGCCCTTGGACAGGGGTAACCTACGAGCAGTACTTC.

The rearrangement uses TRBV6-1 and TRBJ1-1; 7 nucleotides agree with TRBD1. CDR1 and CDR2 from the germline V gene are MNHNS and SASEGT. V gave up 2 bases and J gave up 4 bases; unmatched junction bases: 4. The CDR3 sequence is 14 residues long. CDR3 loop: CASSEQGVGTEAFF. Written as DNA, the CDR3 is TGTGCCAGCAGTGAACAGGGGGTTGGCACTGAAGCTTTCTTT.

CDR3 bases: TGTGCCAGCAGCCAACTAGCGGGAGACACCGGGGAGCTGTTTTTT. Translated, it gives CASSQLAGDTGELFF. This rearrangement joins TRBV3-1 (or the pseudogene TRBV3-2) to TRBJ2-2, with TRBD2 matching over 10 bases. CDR1 is LGHDT, CDR2 YNNKEL, per germline (reference sequence). The CDR3 totals 15 residues. The V and J ends lost 2 bases and 3 bases, in that order; junction bases with no gene match: 0.

V gene TRBV4-1 combines with J gene TRBJ1-3, with 7 nucleotides matching TRBD1. The CDR3 is 17 residues long. Germline CDR1 reads MGHRA; CDR2 reads YSYEKL. With 4 bases clipped from V and 0 bases from J, the junction kept 9 bases outside the gene matches. CDR3 in amino acids: CASSRLTQGFSGNTIYF. DNA of the CDR3: TGCGCCAGCAGCCGACTAACACAGGGGTTCTCTGGAAACACCATATATTTT.

The chain combines TRBV9 with TRBJ1-1; D remains unclear. The CDR3 totals 14 residues. V was cut by 3 bases and J by 5 bases, with 14 bases left in between. Germline loops: CDR1 SGDLS, CDR2 YYNGEE. The CDR3 nucleotides read TGTGCCAGCAGCGCCCCCATCGGCAGGACTGAAGCTTTCTTT. Protein: CASSAPIGRTEAFF.

The gene calls are TRBV4-1 and TRBJ2-5, with unresolved D. This CDR3 has 14 residues. Trimming took 1 base from V and 0 from J, leaving 6 bases between them. Germline lookup yields CDR1 MGHRA and CDR2 YSYEKL. DNA of the CDR3: TGCGCCAGCAGCCAAGGGCCGTACCAAGAGACCCAGTACTTC. Translating gives CASSQGPYQETQYF.

V and J are TRBV5-6 and TRBJ2-3; 7 positions agree with TRBD2. The V and J ends lost 3 bases and 2 bases, in that order; junction bases with no gene match: 9. CDR1 is SGHDT, CDR2 YYEEEE, per germline. This CDR3 spans 16 amino acids. As DNA, the CDR3 is TGTGCCAGCAGCTCAATAGCGGGCCCCTCCACAGATACGCAGTATTTT. It codes for CASSSIAGPSTDTQYF.

The chain is built from TRBV30 and TRBJ1-3; TRBD1 might be the D (5 bases). The CDR3 is made up of 16 amino acids. Germline V gene data show CDR1 as GTSNPN and CDR2 as SVGIG (reference sequence). V lost 1 base to trimming and J lost 2 bases, with 15 bases between them. The CDR3 nucleotides are TGTGCCTGGAGTGCCGGGGGAATCGTGCCTGGAAACACCATATATTTT. Its protein is CAWSAGGIVPGNTIYF. The full variable domain, with the rest looked up from reference TRBV30 and TRBJ1-3, is SQTIHQWPATLVQPVGSPLSLECTVEGTSNPNLYWYRQAAGRGLQLLFYSVGIGQISSEVPQNLSASRPQDRQFILSSKKLLLSDSGFYLCAWSAGGIVPGNTIYFGEGSWLTVV.

The genes are TRBV20-1 and TRBJ2-1; tentative D call: TRBD2 (7 bases). CDR1 and CDR2 from the germline V gene are DFQATT and SNEGSKA (reference sequence). V lost 3 bases, J lost 4 bases, and 13 bases lay in between. This CDR3 comprises 14 residues. In DNA form, the CDR3 reads TGCAGTGCTAGTCTGGCGGGGGCTTACAATGAGCAGTTCTTC. It is translated as CSASLAGAYNEQFF.

The chain links TRBV6-2 or TRBV6-3 to TRBJ1-5; 8 nucleotides agree with TRBD1. Looked up from germline, CDR1 is MNHEY and CDR2 is SVGEGT. With 5 bases clipped from V and 5 bases from J, the junction kept 5 bases outside the gene matches. The CDR3 is 14 amino acids. The chain's CDR3 is CASSEDREDQPQHF. CDR3 sequence (DNA): TGTGCCAGCAGTGAGGACAGGGAGGATCAGCCCCAGCATTTT.

The V gene is TRBV5-1, the J gene TRBJ1-2, with TRBD1 identical over 9 bases. Germline V gene data show CDR1 as SGHRS and CDR2 as YFSETQ. The V gene end was trimmed by 0 bases and the J gene end by 3 bases; junction bases not matched to a gene: 12. The CDR3 totals 18 residues. CDR3 DNA sequence: TGCGCCAGCAGCTTGGCCCCCTCTGGACAGGGGAGGGACTATGGCTACACCTTC. It yields the protein CASSLAPSGQGRDYGYTF.

The chain couples TRBV5-5 to TRBJ1-5, with unresolved D. CDR3 size: 15 residues. The ends were cut back, 0 bases at V and 0 bases at J, with 7 bases in the middle. Germline CDR1 is SGHKS and CDR2 is YYEKEE (reference sequence). The CDR3 region is CASSLDVYSNQPQHF. In DNA, the CDR3 is TGTGCCAGCAGCTTGGATGTCTATAGCAATCAGCCCCAGCATTTT.

The rearrangement joins TRBV30 to TRBJ2-7; D might be TRBD1 (5 bases). This CDR3 region has 12 residues. CDR1 and CDR2 from the germline V gene are GTSNPN and SVGIG (reference sequence). V was pared by 2 bases and J by 6 bases, with 11 bases between. The DNA for the CDR3 is TGTGCCTGGAGTTTGCAGGGCGGCGAGCAGTACTTC. Its protein is CAWSLQGGEQYF.

The V call is TRBV5-1, the J call TRBJ1-2; 7 bases map to TRBD1. The CDR3 contains 14 residues. In germline, CDR1 is SGHRS, CDR2 YFSETQ. V shed 4 bases and J 5 bases; nucleotides not matched to a gene: 8. CDR3 in DNA: TGCGCCAGCAGCACAGGGGCTCAGTCATATGGCTACACCTTC. Translation: CASSTGAQSYGYTF.

This clone was observed a handful of times. The chain carries TRBV10-1 and TRBJ1-5; D remains ambiguous. V gave up 0 bases and J gave up 9 bases, with 15 bases separating them. Germline V gene lookup returns CDR1 WNHNN and CDR2 SYGVQD (reference sequence). The CDR3 has 15 amino acids. This CDR3 is CASSESRGLGSPQHF. The CDR3 bases are TGCGCCAGCAGTGAGTCGCGCGGGCTCGGATCGCCCCAGCATTTT.